A single TCR beta chain is shown here with its context. The treatment denotes: roughly 19 received Ad26.COV2.S at low or high dose, single or two shots; several received placebo; per-sample allocation not given. The investigators took samples on day 63 after the first vaccine or placebo injection. The data derive from a study of Ad26.COV2.S vaccination and SARS-CoV-2 variants. Profiled with immunoSEQ multiplex PCR; TCRdb holds only in-frame clones, not every one. The data contain 350,000 to 450,000 clones, 87% of them singletons. Germline assignment: CDR1 SEHNR and CDR2 FQNEAQ (reference sequence). V shed 4 bases, J shed 6 bases, and the junction held 8 bases outside the gene matches. The CDR3 loop spans 15 amino acids.

This receptor was taken from a person between 18 and 59 years old who received the Ad26.COV2.S COVID-19 vaccine or a placebo. The sample consisted of peripheral blood, taken in a trial of Ad26.COV2.S vaccine versus placebo. V gene TRBV7-9 combines with J gene TRBJ1-2; TRBD1 matches 10 bases. The CDR3 nucleotides read TGTGCCAGCAGCTATTCCGGGACAGGGGCCGATGGCTACACCTTC. Its protein is CASSYSGTGADGYTF.